This T cell receptor (beta chain) was documented in a study of regulatory T cells in long-lasting Graves disease. General study findings and limits: There were preferences for TRBV28, TRBJ1-2 and TRBJ2-5 in persistent disease.

Trimming stripped 6 bases from V and 0 bases from J, with 9 bases between. This CDR3 contains 12 residues. Germline lookup yields CDR1 SQVTM and CDR2 ANQGSEA. To make TCR beta libraries, researchers used iRepertoire HTBI primers and Arm-PCR of CDR3 regions. MiXCR, applied by TCRdb to the multiplex PCR reads, yields one record per CDR3 protein. This table holds 400,000 to 500,000 distinct CDR3 sequences, 11% to 15% found once. At least ten counts were recorded for this clonotype. Its antigen is not identified. Sample time point: newly diagnosed GD, antithyroid drugs for less than 3 months. From RNA extracted from PBMCs, the TCR library was made. The same sample was also studied in work on T cells in Graves' hyperthyroidism and ophthalmopathy.

The rearrangement links TRBV29-1 to TRBJ2-7; possibly TRBD2 for D (6 bases). The TCR comes from a woman aged 45-59 years with Graves disease. The sequenced sample was peripheral blood mononuclear cells (PBMCs), obtained at new diagnosis, from a patient treated with antithyroid drugs. CDR3 sequence reads: CSVEGTSYEQYF. CDR3 nucleotides: TGCAGCGTGGAGGGTACCTCCTACGAGCAGTACTTC.